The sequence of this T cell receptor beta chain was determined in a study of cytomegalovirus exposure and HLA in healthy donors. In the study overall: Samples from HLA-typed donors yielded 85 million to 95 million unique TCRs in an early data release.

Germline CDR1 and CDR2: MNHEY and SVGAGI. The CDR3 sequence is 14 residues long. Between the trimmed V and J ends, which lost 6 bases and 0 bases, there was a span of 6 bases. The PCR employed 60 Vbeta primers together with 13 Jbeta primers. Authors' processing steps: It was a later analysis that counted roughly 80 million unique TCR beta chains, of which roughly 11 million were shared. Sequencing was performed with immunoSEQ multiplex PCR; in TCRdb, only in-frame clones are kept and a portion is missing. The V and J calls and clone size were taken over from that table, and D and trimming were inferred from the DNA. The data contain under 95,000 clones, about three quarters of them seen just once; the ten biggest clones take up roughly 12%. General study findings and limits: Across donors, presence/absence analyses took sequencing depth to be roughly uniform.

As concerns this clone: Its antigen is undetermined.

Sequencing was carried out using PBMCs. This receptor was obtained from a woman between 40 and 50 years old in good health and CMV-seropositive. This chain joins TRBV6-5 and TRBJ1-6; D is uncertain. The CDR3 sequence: CASRISSYNSPLHF. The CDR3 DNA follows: TGTGCCAGCAGAATTAGCTCCTATAATTCACCCCTCCACTTT.